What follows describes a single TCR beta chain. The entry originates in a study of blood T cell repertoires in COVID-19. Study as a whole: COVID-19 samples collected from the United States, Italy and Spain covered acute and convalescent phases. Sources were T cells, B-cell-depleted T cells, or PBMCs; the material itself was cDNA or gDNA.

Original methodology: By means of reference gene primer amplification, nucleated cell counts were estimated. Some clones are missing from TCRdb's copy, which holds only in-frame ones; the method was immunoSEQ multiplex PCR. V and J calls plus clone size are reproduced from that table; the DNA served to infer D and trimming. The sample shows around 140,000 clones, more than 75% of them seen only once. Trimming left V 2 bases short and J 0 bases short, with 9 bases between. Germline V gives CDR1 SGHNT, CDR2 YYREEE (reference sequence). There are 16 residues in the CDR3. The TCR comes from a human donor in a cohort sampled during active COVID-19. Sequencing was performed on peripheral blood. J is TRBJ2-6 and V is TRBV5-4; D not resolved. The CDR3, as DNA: TGTGCCAGCAGCTTCGACATCCTCTCTGGGGCCAACGTCCTGACTTTC. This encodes CASSFDILSGANVLTF.